The entry below gives a single T cell receptor beta chain sequence along with its context. Its specificity is unknown. V was shortened by 4 bases and J by 1 base, with 13 bases between the two germline ends. There are 15 residues in the CDR3. CDR1 and CDR2 from the germline V gene are SGHTA and FQGNSA. It was into CD45RA+ naive and CD45RA-negative memory subsets that the CD4+ cells were split. This table comes from immunoSEQ multiplex PCR, and its TCRdb copy is limited to in-frame clones, with some not included. The data show about 1.4 million clones, with roughly 95% seen just once and roughly 1.2% held by the top ten. This sample was included in a study of shared clonotypes between healthy human individuals. General study points: Naive CD4 clonotypes overlapped across a handful of donors at about 5.3%.

Sequencing was carried out using naive CD4+ T cells sorted from blood. Regarding subset: CD45RA+ positively selected. The chain recombines TRBV7-2 with TRBJ1-1, with a tentative D call TRBD1 (6 bases). This clonotype was sampled from a man between 25 and 39 years old in good health. The CDR3 spells CASSSPGRGNTEAFF. In nucleotides, the CDR3 is TGTGCCAGCAGCTCCCCCGGCAGGGGGAACACTGAAGCTTTCTTT.